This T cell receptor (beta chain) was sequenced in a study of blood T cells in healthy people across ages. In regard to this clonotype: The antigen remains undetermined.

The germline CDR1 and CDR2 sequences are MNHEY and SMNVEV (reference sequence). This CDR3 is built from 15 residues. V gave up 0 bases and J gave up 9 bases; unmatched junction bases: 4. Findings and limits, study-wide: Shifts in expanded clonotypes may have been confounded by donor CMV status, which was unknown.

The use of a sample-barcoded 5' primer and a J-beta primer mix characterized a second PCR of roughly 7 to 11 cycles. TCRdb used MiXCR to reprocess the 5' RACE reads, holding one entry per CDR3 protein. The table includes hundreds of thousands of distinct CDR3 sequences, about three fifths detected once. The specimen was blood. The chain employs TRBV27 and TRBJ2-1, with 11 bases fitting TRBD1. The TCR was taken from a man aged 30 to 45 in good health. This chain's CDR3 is CASSLSLDRGLEQFF. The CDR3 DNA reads TGTGCCAGCAGTTTATCCTTGGACAGGGGGCTTGAGCAGTTCTTC.